This entry describes one TCR beta chain. CDR3 length: 15 amino acids. TCRdb reprocessed the 5' RACE reads and keeps a single row for each CDR3 protein, giving no DNA. The sample table includes about 390,000 distinct CDR3 sequences. The record originates from a study of T cells expressing NK-cell markers. For the study at large: All TCR beta repertoires analysed originated from sorted CD3+CD56+NKG2C+, CD3+CD56+NKG2C- and CD3+CD56-NKG2C+ T cells.

Sequencing was performed on blood T cells: a sorted CD56 or NKG2C T cell subset, CD4+ or CD8+ T cells, or bulk PBMC T cells (not recorded which). The gene calls are TRBV12-3 or TRBV12-4 and TRBJ2-5; the D gene TCRdb calls, TRBD1, cannot be checked with no DNA. This receptor was identified in a woman aged 45-65 years in good health. CDR3 in amino acids: CASSPGGSMVETQYF.